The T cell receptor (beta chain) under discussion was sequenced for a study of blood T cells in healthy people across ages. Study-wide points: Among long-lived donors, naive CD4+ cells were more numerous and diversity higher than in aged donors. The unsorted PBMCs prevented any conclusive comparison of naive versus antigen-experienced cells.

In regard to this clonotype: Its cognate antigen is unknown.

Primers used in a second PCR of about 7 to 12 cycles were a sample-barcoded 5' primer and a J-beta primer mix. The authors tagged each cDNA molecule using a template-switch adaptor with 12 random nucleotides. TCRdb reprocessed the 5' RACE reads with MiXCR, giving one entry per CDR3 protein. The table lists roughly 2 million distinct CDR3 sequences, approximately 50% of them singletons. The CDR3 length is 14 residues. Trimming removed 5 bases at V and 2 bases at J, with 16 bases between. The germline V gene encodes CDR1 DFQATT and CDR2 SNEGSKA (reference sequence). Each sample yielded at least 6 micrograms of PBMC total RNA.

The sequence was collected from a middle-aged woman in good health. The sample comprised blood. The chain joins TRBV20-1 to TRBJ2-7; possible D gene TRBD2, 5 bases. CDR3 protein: CSADYREGPYEQYF. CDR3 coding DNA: TGCAGTGCTGATTATAGAGAGGGTCCCTACGAGCAGTACTTC.